This T cell receptor (beta chain) was documented in a study of cytomegalovirus exposure and HLA in healthy donors. Looking at the study overall: The 500 to 750 first-cohort repertoires and the 120 or so validation repertoires shared the same platform, a later analysis reported.

Germline CDR1 and CDR2: SGDLS and YYNGEE. V was pared by 2 bases and J by 1 base, with 4 bases of the junction left unmatched. The CDR3 is made up of 15 amino acids. The donors were in the roughly 120-subject validation cohort, distinct from the roughly 600-subject first cohort. The repertoire was sequenced with immunoSEQ multiplex PCR; TCRdb's copy has only in-frame clones and lacks some. This table holds about 110,000 clones, around 85% found once. Study outcomes and limitations: Associated with cytomegalovirus, according to the listing, were 150 to 200 TCR beta chains. TCR clusters originating in the first cohort tended to co-occur in the 110 or so validation repertoires, according to a later analysis.

In the case of this clone: Its antigen is as yet unknown.

V is TRBV9 and J is TRBJ2-3; 7 bases are a match to TRBD2. Sequencing was done on a sample of PBMCs. The TCR originated in a woman younger than 30 in good health and CMV-seronegative. The CDR3 nucleotides read TGTGCCAGCAGCGTGGGGGGGTCTCGCACAGATACGCAGTATTTT. This gives the protein CASSVGGSRTDTQYF.